This T cell receptor (beta chain) was recorded in a study of post-analysis software for immune sequencing data (dated by TCRdb to between 2014 and 2017). As for the study more broadly: Disease courses on record covered relapsing-remitting, secondary progressive and progressive-relapsing multiple sclerosis, though some patients had no subtype annotation. A subset of samples was prepared in parallel using single-end sample barcoding, then pooled and co-amplified after Illumina adapter ligation. The patient repertoires were set against about 12 previously published healthy control repertoires from donors whose ages ranged from roughly 6 to 25 years. Paper-wide results and their limitations: The multiple sclerosis patient group was slightly younger than the control group. Strong co-clustering of samples prepared in the same batch was shown by direct clustering with F measure, prompting a batch-effect correction. Compared with controls, multiple sclerosis patients had significantly lower normalized Chao1 diversity, a finding suggesting substantial peripheral T-cell clonal expansion. Significantly higher frequencies in patients than in controls were found for about 5 TRBV segments, including TRBV5-6, TRBV5-1 and TRBV20-1.

A note on this clonotype: Its target antigen remains unknown. This may arise from a read error, as a much more abundant clone is one base away.

Preparation of the library involved PCR. The sequencer listed for this sample is Illumina HiSeq 2500. To reduce PCR and sequencing biases, unique molecular identifiers were incorporated into the TCR beta cDNA libraries. Per 1 to 10 million input T cells, around 500,000 cDNA molecules were obtained, such that each molecule approximated one T cell. Patient libraries were prepared and sequenced with the same protocol used for the earlier healthy control dataset. Within a given batch, samples were prepared together, multiplexed and sequenced on the same HiSeq lane. On the authors' methods: MIGEC handled the raw barcoded reads, throwing out single-read molecular identifier groups before consensus assembly and CDR3 extraction. Clonotype tables were post-analysed with VDJtools, and diversity was normalized by down-sampling all datasets to the smallest sample size. Repertoire overlap clustering matched CDR3 amino acid but not nucleotide sequences to correct batch-related cross-sample contamination. The raw public reads went through TCRdb reprocessing: fastp at Q25, MiXCR clone calling, in-frame beta chains kept. For every CDR3 protein sequence, its rows merge into one entry that carries the most common genes and DNA. TCRdb's processing, not the study's, gives the V and J calls here. The sample data list over 700,000 distinct CDR3 sequences, and about 32% of these were observed just once. 0.55% to 0.65% of the sample is taken by the ten largest.

Inclusive of the bounding cysteine and phenylalanine, the CDR3 is 11 residues long. Only the CDR3 region is kept as DNA, spanning 33 bases read in frame from base 1. CDR1 and CDR2, looked up from the germline V gene, are ENHRY and SYGVKD. The V end loses 3 bases and the J end loses 13 bases, and a stretch of 10 bases separates them. TCR beta repertoires were profiled from peripheral blood of over 10 young patients with multiple sclerosis to demonstrate the VDJtools post-analysis software. Multiple sclerosis patients were children and adolescents aged about 6 to 16 years. This TCR came from a girl between 10 and 17 years old with multiple sclerosis. The chain couples TRBV10-3 to TRBJ2-1, with no confidently assigned D gene. The sample consisted of blood. Here the CDR3 is given as CAISEEETQFF. The DNA is TGTGCCATCAGTGAAGAAGAGACCCAGTTCTTC.